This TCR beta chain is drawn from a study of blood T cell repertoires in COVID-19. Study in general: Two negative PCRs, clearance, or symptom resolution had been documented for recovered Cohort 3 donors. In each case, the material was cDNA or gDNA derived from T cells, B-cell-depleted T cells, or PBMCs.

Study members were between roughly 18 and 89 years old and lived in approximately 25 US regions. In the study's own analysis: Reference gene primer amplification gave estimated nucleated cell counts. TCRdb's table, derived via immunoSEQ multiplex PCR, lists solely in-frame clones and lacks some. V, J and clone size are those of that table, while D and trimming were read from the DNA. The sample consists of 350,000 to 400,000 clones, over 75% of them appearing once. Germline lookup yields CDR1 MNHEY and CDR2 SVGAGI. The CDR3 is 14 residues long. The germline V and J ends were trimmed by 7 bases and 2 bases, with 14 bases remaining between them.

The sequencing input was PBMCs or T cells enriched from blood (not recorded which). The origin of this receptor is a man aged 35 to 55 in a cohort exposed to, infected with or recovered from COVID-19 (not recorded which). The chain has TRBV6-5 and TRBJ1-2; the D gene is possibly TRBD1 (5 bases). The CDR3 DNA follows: TGTGCCAGCACTCTAAGGGGAGGGAACTATGGCTACACCTTC. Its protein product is CASTLRGGNYGYTF.